Following are 31 T cell receptor beta chains from one sample sequenced in a study of CD8 T cell repertoires and HIV-1 epitope variants. Repertoires were generated with immunoSEQ multiplex PCR, while TCRdb's copy carries only in-frame clones and drops some. The table includes more than 85,000 clones, roughly four fifths detected once. The sequencing input was uncultured baseline CD8+ T cells from peripheral blood mononuclear cells (PBMCs). Receptor source: a male donor with HIV.

The chain has TRBV28 and TRBJ1-4; 7 bases are a match to TRBD1. The CDR3 covers 15 residues. Per the germline V gene, CDR1 is MDHEN and CDR2 is SYDVKM. The trim removed 7 bases at V and 4 bases at J, leaving 9 bases unmatched. The DNA for the CDR3 is TGTGCCAGCACGGAAAACAGGGGAAGTAATGAAAAACTGTTTTTT. Amino acid sequence: CASTENRGSNEKLFF.

The rearrangement links TRBV5-1 to TRBJ2-5, with D possibly being TRBD1 (5 bases). Per the germline V gene, CDR1 is SGHRS and CDR2 is YFSETQ. CDR3 length: 14 residues. V was trimmed by 0 bases and J by 0 bases, leaving 6 bases between them. DNA of the CDR3: TGCGCCAGCAGCTTGGAGACAGACCAAGAGACCCAGTACTTC. Translated: CASSLETDQETQYF.

The chain uses TRBV28 and TRBJ2-1, with D possibly matching TRBD2 (7 bases). CDR1 and CDR2 from the germline V gene are MDHEN and SYDVKM. CDR3 size: 14 residues. V lost 7 bases, J lost 2 bases, and 12 bases lay in between. CDR3 bases: TGTGCCAGCAAAGGGGGGGTTCCCTACAATGAGCAGTTCTTC. This translates into CASKGGVPYNEQFF.

The rearrangement joins TRBV11-3 to TRBJ2-7; perhaps TRBD2 as D (5 bases). In germline, CDR1 is SGHNT, CDR2 YENEEA. Trimming took 0 bases from V and 7 from J, leaving 10 bases between them. The length of the CDR3 is 13 residues. CDR3 protein: CASSLERRGEQYF. For the CDR3, the DNA is TGTGCCAGCAGCTTAGAGCGGAGAGGGGAGCAGTACTTC.

J is TRBJ2-7 and V is TRBV27; tentatively, D is TRBD1 (6 bases). Germline V CDR1 and CDR2: MNHEY, SMNVEV (reference sequence). With 3 bases removed from V and 7 bases from J, the gap between germline ends came to 16 bases. This CDR3 contains 14 residues. The CDR3 here is CASSFQGNSGEQYF. CDR3 bases: TGTGCCAGCAGTTTCCAGGGGAATTCAGGGGAGCAGTACTTC.

The rearrangement uses TRBV19 and TRBJ2-3; D unclear. Trimming shortened V by 2 bases and J by 0 bases, and 9 bases separated the two germline ends. The germline V gene encodes CDR1 LNHDA and CDR2 SQIVND (reference sequence). The CDR3 length is 15 residues. DNA of the CDR3: TGTGCCAGTAGTATAATCGGGTCCAGCACAGATACGCAGTATTTT. Its protein is CASSIIGSSTDTQYF.

This clone came up many times. This chain uses TRBV30 with TRBJ1-5; a weak D match, TRBD1 (5 bases). Germline assignment: CDR1 GTSNPN and CDR2 SVGIG (reference sequence). V was shortened by 0 bases and J by 6 bases, with 12 bases between the two germline ends. The CDR3 contains 14 residues. DNA of the CDR3: TGTGCCTGGAGTGTAATAGGGACGGGTCAGCCCCAGCATTTT. Translated: CAWSVIGTGQPQHF.

This clone was recorded a few times. This chain joins TRBV27 and TRBJ1-5; tentative D call: TRBD1 (5 bases). There are 17 residues in the CDR3. V gave up 2 bases and J gave up 0 bases, with 14 bases separating them. The V gene's germline CDR1 is MNHEY and CDR2 SMNVEV (reference sequence). This chain's CDR3 is CASSLRGLQYSNQPQHF. In DNA, the CDR3 is TGTGCCAGCAGTTTAAGGGGACTACAATATAGCAATCAGCCCCAGCATTTT.

The CDR3 region is CASSSLQGTTNEQYF. In DNA, the CDR3 is TGTGCCAGCAGCTCGCTACAGGGAACTACCAACGAGCAGTACTTC. This chain connects TRBV7-9 to TRBJ2-7; D perhaps matches TRBD1 (6 bases). CDR3 length: 15 amino acids. Germline V gene sequence: CDR1 SEHNR, CDR2 FQNEAQ (reference sequence). V shed 4 bases and J shed 5 bases, with 18 bases lying between them.

The chain uses TRBV5-5 and TRBJ1-1, with a tentative D call TRBD1 (5 bases). The CDR3 covers 13 residues. V was trimmed by 2 bases and J by 8 bases, leaving 13 bases between them. In germline, CDR1 is SGHKS, CDR2 YYEKEE (reference sequence). CDR3 nucleotides: TGTGCCAGCAGCTTCGGGACCGTTCCCGAAGCTTTCTTT. This encodes CASSFGTVPEAFF.

J is TRBJ2-7 and V is TRBV7-9; unclear D gene. The CDR3 length is 13 residues. Per germline, CDR1 SEHNR and CDR2 FQNEAQ (reference sequence). V was shortened by 3 bases and J by 0 bases, with 6 bases between the two germline ends. The CDR3 spells CASSFGSSYEQYF. As DNA, the CDR3 is TGTGCCAGCAGCTTCGGCAGCTCCTACGAGCAGTACTTC.

This clone was detected only once. The V call is TRBV29-1, the J call TRBJ2-2; 12 nucleotides line up with TRBD2. CDR3 length: 16 amino acids. Germline CDR1 SQVTM, CDR2 ANQGSEA. The V and J ends lost 7 bases and 3 bases, in that order; junction bases with no gene match: 9. In DNA, the CDR3 is TGCAGCGCTTCGACTAGCGGGAGTCGGGACACCGGGGAGCTGTTTTTT. Its protein is CSASTSGSRDTGELFF.

This chain links TRBV27 with TRBJ1-4; D remains ambiguous. CDR3 size: 14 residues. Germline assignment: CDR1 MNHEY and CDR2 SMNVEV (reference sequence). V was clipped by 5 bases and J by 4 bases, with 11 bases between them. The CDR3 loop is CASSPWVLNEKLFF. Written as DNA, the CDR3 is TGTGCCAGCAGTCCCTGGGTCCTTAATGAAAAACTGTTTTTT.

The CDR3 sequence: CASSFDRTWGPQYF. The CDR3, as DNA: TGCGCCAGCAGCTTTGACCGGACCTGGGGCCCCCAGTACTTC. The V and J genes are TRBV5-1 and TRBJ2-5; possibly TRBD1 for D (5 bases). In germline, CDR1 is SGHRS, CDR2 YFSETQ. This CDR3 has 14 residues. Trimming took 2 bases from V and 9 from J, leaving 17 bases between them.

The chain has TRBV19 and TRBJ2-5; TRBD2 is a possible D gene (5 bases). The CDR3 extends over 17 amino acids. V was trimmed by 6 bases and J by 3 bases, leaving 23 bases between them. The germline CDR1 and CDR2 sequences are LNHDA and SQIVND (reference sequence). CDR3 region: CASRNGVGDTSEETQYF. CDR3 DNA sequence: TGTGCCAGTAGAAATGGAGTTGGGGATACTAGTGAAGAGACCCAGTACTTC. The whole variable domain, remainder taken from reference TRBV19 and TRBJ2-5, is DGGITQSPKYLFRKEGQNVTLSCEQNLNHDAMYWYRQDPGQGLRLIYYSQIVNDFQKGDIAEGYSVSREKKESFPLTVTSAQKNPTAFYLCASRNGVGDTSEETQYFGPGTRLLVL.

The chain joins TRBV6-5 to TRBJ2-1, with 7 bases that match TRBD2. The germline CDR1 and CDR2 sequences are MNHEY and SVGAGI. CDR3 length: 15 residues. Trimming cost V 2 bases and J 5 bases; bases outside gene matches: 6. The CDR3 sequence: CASSYLTSQNNEQFF. CDR3 DNA: TGTGCCAGCAGTTACCTGACTAGCCAAAACAATGAGCAGTTCTTC.

The genes are TRBV7-6 and TRBJ2-7; TRBD2 matches 9 bases. CDR1 SGHVS and CDR2 FNYEAQ come from the germline V gene. The V gene end was trimmed by 1 base and the J gene end by 6 bases; junction bases not matched to a gene: 7. The CDR3 contains 15 residues. DNA for the CDR3: TGTGCCAGCAGCTTAGAAGTAGCGGGAGTAGGCGAGCAGTACTTC. This translates into CASSLEVAGVGEQYF.

CDR3 coding DNA: TGTGCCAGTGGACGCGTGGGCGCGGGGCCCAAAAACATTCAGTACTTC. It codes for CASGRVGAGPKNIQYF. The genes are TRBV28 and TRBJ2-4, with D possibly TRBD2 on 6 matching bases. Deletions cut 9 bases from V and 2 bases from J, with 20 bases between. This CDR3 is 16 amino acids long. Looked up from germline, CDR1 is MDHEN and CDR2 is SYDVKM.

V gene TRBV27 combines with J gene TRBJ1-4; D call uncertain. From germline, CDR1 is MNHEY and CDR2 SMNVEV (reference sequence). Trimming took 6 bases from V and 0 from J, leaving 8 bases between them. The CDR3 is 14 amino acids. The CDR3 nucleotides read TGTGCCAGCAGCCGGGGAGCAACTAATGAAAAACTGTTTTTT. Amino acids: CASSRGATNEKLFF.

V and J are TRBV15 and TRBJ2-1; 9 positions match TRBD1. The CDR3 consists of 15 residues. V shed 0 bases, J shed 9 bases, and the junction held 6 bases outside the gene matches. Germline V gene lookup returns CDR1 LNHNV and CDR2 YYDKDF (reference sequence). CDR3 DNA sequence: TGTGCCACCAGCAGAGATCGGGACAGGGTCCGTGAGCAGTTCTTC. Residues: CATSRDRDRVREQFF.

The chain combines TRBV5-1 with TRBJ1-2; D uncertain. The CDR3 sequence is 15 residues long. Between the trimmed V and J ends, which lost 0 bases and 7 bases, there was a span of 16 bases. CDR1 is SGHRS, CDR2 YFSETQ, per germline. As DNA, the CDR3 is TGCGCCAGCAGCTTGGGTGGGGAGATAGGGTCTGGCTACACCTTC. The encoded protein is CASSLGGEIGSGYTF.

The chain links TRBV19 to TRBJ2-1; D not resolved. The CDR3 is made up of 13 amino acids. V gave up 2 bases and J gave up 5 bases, with 7 bases separating them. The V gene's germline CDR1 is LNHDA and CDR2 SQIVND (reference sequence). As DNA, the CDR3 is TGTGCCAGTAGTATATCTGGCGACAATGAGCAGTTCTTC. Translation gives CASSISGDNEQFF.

This clone was recorded once. The gene calls are TRBV7-8 and TRBJ2-6; D assignment may be TRBD1 or TRBD2 (6 bases each). Germline V gene sequence: CDR1 SGHVS, CDR2 FQNEAQ. The CDR3 runs 16 residues. Trimming removed 5 bases from V and 6 bases from J, with 17 bases in between. The CDR3 DNA follows: TGTGCCAGCAGCCTTAGGAGGGGGGTCGAGGCCAACGTCCTGACTTTC. Its protein product is CASSLRRGVEANVLTF.

The V gene is TRBV5-5, the J gene TRBJ1-1, with a weak D call TRBD1 (6 bases). Germline values: CDR1 SGHKS, CDR2 YYEKEE (reference sequence). Deletions cut 3 bases from V and 1 base from J, with 13 bases between. The CDR3 has 15 residues. The CDR3 DNA follows: TGTGCCAGCAGCTGGTGGGGACAATCGAACACTGAAGCTTTCTTT. It is translated as CASSWWGQSNTEAFF.

The chain uses TRBV19 and TRBJ2-5; 7 bases agree with TRBD2. This CDR3 contains 14 residues. The trim removed 5 bases at V and 8 bases at J, leaving 11 bases unmatched. The germline gives CDR1 LNHDA, CDR2 SQIVND (reference sequence). The CDR3 loop reads CASSPSTRGDTQYF. CDR3 nucleotides: TGTGCCAGTAGTCCCTCGACCCGGGGGGACACCCAGTACTTC. Drawing the rest from reference TRBV19 and TRBJ2-5, the complete variable domain is DGGITQSPKYLFRKEGQNVTLSCEQNLNHDAMYWYRQDPGQGLRLIYYSQIVNDFQKGDIAEGYSVSREKKESFPLTVTSAQKNPTAFYLCASSPSTRGDTQYFGPGTRLLVL.

The chain combines TRBV27 with TRBJ2-5, with D possibly being TRBD1 or TRBD2 (5 bases each). CDR3 length equals 13 residues. Germline CDR1 reads MNHEY; CDR2 reads SMNVEV (reference sequence). Trimming left V 4 bases short and J 7 bases short, with 13 bases between. The CDR3 sequence: CASSWGSGGTQYF. The CDR3 DNA sequence: TGTGCCAGCAGTTGGGGGTCGGGTGGGACCCAGTACTTC.

This clone was seen a few times. The rearrangement uses TRBV5-6 and TRBJ1-1; D is perhaps TRBD1 (5 bases). Germline V gives CDR1 SGHDT, CDR2 YYEEEE. Trimming removed 1 base at V and 2 bases at J, with 9 bases between. The CDR3 is 14 residues long. The CDR3 sequence: CASSLRGGNTEAFF. The CDR3 DNA reads as TGTGCCAGCAGCTTGAGGGGAGGCAACACTGAAGCTTTCTTT.

J is TRBJ2-7 and V is TRBV1; TRBD1, the D gene given by the table, was not confirmed from the DNA. TRBV1 is a listed pseudogene. The CDR3 is made up of 14 amino acids. The CDR3 spells CTRQSVTGGHEQYF. The CDR3 DNA reads as TGCACCAGGCAATCCGTGACAGGGGGCCACGAGCAGTACTTC.

J is TRBJ2-5 and V is TRBV7-8, with D uncertain. Trimming cost V 1 base and J 5 bases, with 17 bases left between them. The germline CDR1 and CDR2 sequences are SGHVS and FQNEAQ. The CDR3 length is 16 residues. CDR3 sequence reads: CASSLEGQVLGETQYF. Here the CDR3 DNA reads TGTGCCAGCAGCTTAGAGGGCCAGGTCCTGGGGGAGACCCAGTACTTC.

The chain recombines TRBV28 with TRBJ2-7; 11 bases are shared with TRBD2. The germline V gene has CDR1 MDHEN and CDR2 SYDVKM. Unmatched junction bases numbered 4, after V lost 3 bases and J lost 0 bases. The CDR3 sequence is 16 residues long. CDR3 in amino acids: CASSFRLAGLSYEQYF. CDR3 nucleotide sequence: TGTGCCAGCAGTTTTAGACTAGCGGGACTCTCCTACGAGCAGTACTTC.

The chain carries TRBV5-1 and TRBJ2-1; 10 bases agree with TRBD2. Germline-derived CDR1 and CDR2 are SGHRS and YFSETQ. The CDR3 spans 17 residues. V trimming: 0 bases; J trimming: 10 bases; junction bases outside the gene matches: 13. This CDR3 is CASSLVLAGASGREQFF. DNA of the CDR3: TGCGCCAGCAGCTTGGTTCTAGCGGGGGCATCCGGAAGGGAGCAGTTCTTC.